Presented here are 16 T cell receptor beta chains from one specimen sequenced in a study of T-cell memory formation after mild COVID-19. TCRdb reprocessed the 5' RACE reads with MiXCR, giving one entry per CDR3 protein. The sample shows hundreds of thousands of distinct CDR3 sequences, roughly 15% of them seen only once. Sequenced material: PBMCs or a T cell subset sorted from them (not recorded which). Receptors originate from a man in his late teens or twenties who had mild COVID-19 (a few samples of this study predate the infection). Cell type and time point are not known.

There are a few counts of this clonotype. The chain links TRBV6-2 or TRBV6-3 to TRBJ2-2; a possible D gene is TRBD2 (6 bases). Trimming took off 2 bases at V and 6 bases at J, with 19 bases between the two ends. Germline V gene data show CDR1 as MNHEY and CDR2 as SVGEGT. The CDR3 totals 17 residues. CDR3 sequence reads: CASSYPEGTLKPGELFF. The CDR3 region has the DNA TGTGCCAGCAGTTACCCTGAGGGGACTCTAAAACCCGGGGAGCTGTTTTTT.

This clonotype was picked up a small number of times. The rearrangement uses TRBV5-1 and TRBJ2-6, with D uncertain. The CDR3 length is 16 residues. Germline CDR1 and CDR2: SGHRS and YFSETQ. Trimming removed 0 bases from V and 0 bases from J, with 7 bases in between. CDR3 DNA sequence: TGCGCCAGCAGCTTGGTTCCGTCCTCTGGGGCCAACGTCCTGACTTTC. Translation gives CASSLVPSSGANVLTF.

This clonotype showed up just once. V is TRBV3-1 and J is TRBJ2-7; D ambiguous. Trimming stripped 1 base from V and 6 bases from J, with 13 bases between. CDR3 length: 14 amino acids. Germline V lookup: CDR1 LGHDT, CDR2 YNNKEL (reference sequence). The CDR3 bases are TGTGCCAGCAGCCAAGTCATGGGAAGACCCGAGCAGTACTTC. This translates into CASSQVMGRPEQYF.

This clonotype was recorded at least ten times. V and J are TRBV27 and TRBJ2-7; D is perhaps TRBD1 (6 bases). Germline V gene data show CDR1 as MNHEY and CDR2 as SMNVEV (reference sequence). This CDR3 spans 12 amino acids. Between the trimmed V and J ends, which lost 3 bases and 3 bases, there was a span of 6 bases. This CDR3 is CASSFRGYEQYF. DNA for the CDR3: TGTGCCAGCAGTTTCAGGGGCTACGAGCAGTACTTC.

This clonotype was detected a few times. The chain is built from TRBV7-9 and TRBJ1-4; 7 positions agree with TRBD1. CDR3 size: 15 residues. V was clipped by 4 bases and J by 8 bases; unmatched bases: 10. CDR1 and CDR2 (germline): SEHNR, FQNEAQ (reference sequence). This CDR3 reads CASSSTPGGLEKLFF. DNA of the CDR3: TGTGCCAGCAGCTCCACCCCAGGGGGGCTCGAAAAACTGTTTTTT.

J is TRBJ2-1 and V is TRBV7-9; D call uncertain. Trimming stripped 2 bases from V and 0 bases from J, with 23 bases between. The CDR3 contains 20 residues. Germline CDR1 and CDR2: SEHNR and FQNEAQ (reference sequence). Here the CDR3 reads CASSLLGMTSPKGSYNEQFF. DNA for the CDR3: TGTGCCAGCAGCTTATTGGGCATGACCTCCCCCAAGGGCTCCTACAATGAGCAGTTCTTC. Full variable domain (missing parts from reference TRBV7-9 and TRBJ2-1): DTGVSQNPRHKITKRGQNVTFRCDPISEHNRLYWYRQTLGQGPEFLTYFQNEAQLEKSRLLSDRFSAERPKGSFSTLEIQRTEQGDSAMYLCASSLLGMTSPKGSYNEQFFGPGTRLTVL.

DNA of the CDR3: TGTGCCAGCAGCCGGGGATCCTACAATGAGCAGTTCTTC. This encodes CASSRGSYNEQFF. This chain connects TRBV7-3 to TRBJ2-1; possibly TRBD2 for D (5 bases). Germline V gene lookup returns CDR1 SGHTA and CDR2 FQGTGA. V was shortened by 5 bases and J by 1 base, with 6 bases between the two germline ends. CDR3 length: 13 residues.

V gene TRBV12-3 or TRBV12-4 combines with J gene TRBJ2-5; 9 bases line up with TRBD1. With V trimmed by 1 base and J by 4 bases, 7 bases remained unmatched. The CDR3 length is 16 residues. The CDR3: CASSLDRQGVGETQYF. The CDR3 region has the DNA TGTGCCAGCAGTTTAGACCGACAGGGGGTGGGAGAGACCCAGTACTTC.

A few counts support this clonotype. The chain is built from TRBV6-5 and TRBJ1-2; the D gene is possibly TRBD1 (6 bases). V was clipped by 6 bases and J by 4 bases, with 12 bases between them. The CDR3 has 13 residues. Germline values: CDR1 MNHEY, CDR2 SVGAGI. This CDR3 is CASSRGQLYGYTF. The DNA for the CDR3 is TGTGCCAGCAGCCGAGGACAGCTCTATGGCTACACCTTC.

Notes on this clonotype: The junction does not match germline at one end; this may be a read error. The genes are TRBV20-1 and TRBJ2-1, with TRBD1 identical over 10 bases. The CDR3 consists of 14 residues. Germline CDR1 is DFQATT and CDR2 is SNEGSKA (reference sequence). The chain's CDR3 is CSAGEGTGVQEQFF. Written as DNA, the CDR3 is TGCAGTGCTGGAGAAGGGACAGGGGTACAGGAGCAGTTCTTC.

In this sample, this clonotype turned up a few times. The chain employs TRBV7-9 and TRBJ1-2; 9 nucleotides match TRBD1. The V gene's germline CDR1 is SEHNR and CDR2 FQNEAQ (reference sequence). This CDR3 contains 13 residues. V was clipped by 8 bases and J by 7 bases; unmatched bases: 8. The CDR3 protein is CASGRTGESGYTF. In DNA form, the CDR3 reads TGTGCCAGCGGACGGACAGGGGAATCTGGCTACACCTTC.

This clonotype is large. The genes are TRBV10-3 and TRBJ1-1; no definite D call. Germline CDR1 and CDR2: ENHRY and SYGVKD. V was trimmed by 0 bases and J by 4 bases, leaving 9 bases between them. This CDR3 has 14 residues. The CDR3 sequence: CAISESRRFTEAFF. For the CDR3, the DNA is TGTGCCATCAGTGAGTCACGGAGGTTCACTGAAGCTTTCTTT.

There are many counts of this clonotype. The gene calls are TRBV12-3 or TRBV12-4 and TRBJ2-3; 11 nucleotides line up with TRBD2. Germline trimming cut 5 bases from V and 5 bases from J; bases unmatched to any gene: 6. This CDR3 is built from 15 residues. The CDR3 reads CASSPRLAGGDTQYF. DNA of the CDR3: TGTGCCAGCAGTCCGCGGCTAGCGGGGGGAGATACGCAGTATTTT.

CDR3 DNA: TGCGCCAGCAGCTTGGCTCCAGCGGGCCCGTCGGGGACCCAGTACTTC. It encodes CASSLAPAGPSGTQYF. V usage is TRBV5-1 and J usage is TRBJ2-5; a weak D match, TRBD2 (6 bases). This CDR3 spans 16 amino acids. CDR1 and CDR2 (germline): SGHRS, YFSETQ. Trimming removed 0 bases from V and 7 bases from J, with 19 bases in between.

In this sample, this clonotype turned up many times. The chain recombines TRBV5-1 with TRBJ2-7; weak D call: TRBD1 (5 bases). The CDR3 has 14 amino acids. Germline V lookup: CDR1 SGHRS, CDR2 YFSETQ. The V end was cut by 0 bases, the J end by 6 bases, with 13 bases between. CDR3: CASSLGGALGEQYV. The CDR3 bases are TGCGCCAGCAGCTTGGGTGGGGCGCTCGGCGAGCAGTACGTC.

This clonotype was observed a few times. V and J are TRBV12-3 or TRBV12-4 and TRBJ1-2; D may be TRBD1 (6 bases). Between the trimmed V and J ends, which lost 5 bases and 2 bases, there was a span of 15 bases. This CDR3 has 15 amino acids. Here the CDR3 DNA reads TGTGCCAGCAGTACACACAGGGTAACCAACTATGGCTACACCTTC. As protein: CASSTHRVTNYGYTF.